The sequence of this T cell receptor (beta chain) was determined in a study of molecular identifiers for immune sequencing clone quantification. Study-level information: RNA from around 18,000 or 91,000 naive CD8 cells was split five ways in replicates, with four sequenced. Study results and limitations: It was shown that clones above 20 RNA copies held over 97% of effector molecules, but under 1% in naive cells. In a background of under 1.3 million naive cells, spiked Jurkat TCR RNA from one cell was reportedly detectable.

Bulk TCR libraries were made with methods that had been previously described and with listed TCR primers. TCRdb reprocessed the PCR reads with MiXCR, giving one entry per CDR3 protein. The sample has approximately 320,000 distinct CDR3 sequences, 24% seen once; the top ten hold 0.7% to 0.95%. At least ten counts were recorded for this clonotype. Its antigen is as yet unknown. Germline CDR1 SGHRS, CDR2 YFSETQ. Trimming pared 1 base from V and 0 bases from J, leaving 16 bases between. CDR3 length equals 17 residues. The receptor comes from a human donor in good health. Some libraries in this study had Jurkat cell RNA spiked in. The chain employs TRBV5-1 and TRBJ1-1; the D gene is possibly TRBD1 (5 bases). The sequenced material came from naive CD8+ T cells from blood, with Jurkat cell RNA spiked in. The subset denotes: FACS-sorted CD8+CD4-CCR7+CD45RA+ naive T cells. The CDR3 DNA reads TGCGCCAGCAGCTTGCTCGGGACTACCTACATGAACACTGAAGCTTTCTTT. Protein sequence: CASSLLGTTYMNTEAFF.